The clone carrying this TCR beta chain is classed as medium-sized. One entry per CDR3 protein results from TCRdb running MiXCR on the PCR reads. The sample consists of roughly 15,000 distinct CDR3 sequences, around 52% of them appearing once. The CDR3 runs to 12 residues. Germline CDR1 reads SGHTA; CDR2 reads FQGNSA. V lost 4 bases and J lost 5, with 7 bases in between. The data belong to a study of tumor-infiltrating lymphocytes in oesophageal squamous cell carcinoma. The rearrangement joins TRBV7-2 to TRBJ2-3; no definite D call. Sequencing was performed on esophageal tumor tissue. The receptor was derived from a male donor with esophageal squamous cell carcinoma. The CDR3 coding sequence is TGTGCCAGCAGCTCAGTAGGAGATACGCAGTATTTT. Translating gives CASSSVGDTQYF.